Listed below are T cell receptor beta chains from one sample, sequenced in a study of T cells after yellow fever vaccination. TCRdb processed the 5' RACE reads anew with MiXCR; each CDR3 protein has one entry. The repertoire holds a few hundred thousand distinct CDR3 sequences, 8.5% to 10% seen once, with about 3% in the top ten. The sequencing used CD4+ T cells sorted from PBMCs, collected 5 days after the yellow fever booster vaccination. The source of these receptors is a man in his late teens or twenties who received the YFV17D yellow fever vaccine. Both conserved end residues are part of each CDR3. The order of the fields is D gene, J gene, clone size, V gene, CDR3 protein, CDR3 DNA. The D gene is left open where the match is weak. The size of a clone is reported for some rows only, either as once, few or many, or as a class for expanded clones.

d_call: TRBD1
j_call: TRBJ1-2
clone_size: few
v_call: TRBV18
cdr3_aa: CASSPTGGENYGYTF
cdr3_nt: TGTGCCAGCTCACCGACAGGGGGCGAAAACTATGGCTACACCTTC

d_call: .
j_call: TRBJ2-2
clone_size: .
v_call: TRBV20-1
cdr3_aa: CSARGGLNTGELFF
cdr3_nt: TGCAGTGCTAGAGGGGGACTTAACACCGGGGAGCTGTTTTTT

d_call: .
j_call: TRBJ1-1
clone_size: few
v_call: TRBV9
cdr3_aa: CASSSTGKRNTEAFF
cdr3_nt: TGTGCCAGCAGCTCAACAGGTAAGAGGAACACTGAAGCTTTCTTT

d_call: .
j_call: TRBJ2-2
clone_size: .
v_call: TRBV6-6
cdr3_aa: CASSFVAGAANTGELFF
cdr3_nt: TGTGCCAGCAGTTTCGTGGCGGGGGCCGCGAACACCGGGGAGCTGTTTTTT

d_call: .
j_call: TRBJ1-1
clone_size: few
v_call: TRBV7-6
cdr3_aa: CASSLEILGPDVFF
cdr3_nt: TGTGCCAGCAGCTTAGAGATCCTAGGACCCGACGTTTTCTTT

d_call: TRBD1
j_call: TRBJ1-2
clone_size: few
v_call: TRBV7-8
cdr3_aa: CASNLWDRGLHYGYTF
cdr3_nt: TGTGCCAGCAACCTATGGGACAGGGGGCTACACTATGGCTACACCTTC

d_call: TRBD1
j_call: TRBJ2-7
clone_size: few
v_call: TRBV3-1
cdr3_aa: CASSPRDRASYEQYF
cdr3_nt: TGTGCCAGCAGCCCTCGGGACAGGGCCTCCTACGAGCAGTACTTC

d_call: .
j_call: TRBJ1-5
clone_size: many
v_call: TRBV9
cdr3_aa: CASSVEALSNQPQHF
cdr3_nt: TGTGCCAGCAGCGTAGAAGCACTTAGCAATCAGCCCCAGCATTTT

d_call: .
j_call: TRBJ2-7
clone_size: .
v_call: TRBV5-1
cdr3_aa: CASAANHGEQYF
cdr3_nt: TGCGCCAGCGCAGCTAATCACGGCGAGCAGTACTTC

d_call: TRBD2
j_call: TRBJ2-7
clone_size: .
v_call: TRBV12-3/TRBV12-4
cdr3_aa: CASSLPGLAGFYEQYF
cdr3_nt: TGTGCCAGCAGTTTACCGGGACTAGCGGGGTTCTACGAGCAGTACTTC